The 5 T cell receptor beta chains reported below all come from one sample, sequenced in a study of cytomegalovirus exposure and HLA in healthy donors. A multiplex PCR was run with 60 Vbeta primers and 13 Jbeta primers. Assay used: immunoSEQ multiplex PCR; TCRdb lists only in-frame clones, some missing. Of more than 95,000 clones in the sample, 15% to 20% were seen once. Sequenced: PBMCs. Receptors originate from a female donor in good health and CMV-seropositive.

The rearrangement uses TRBV7-2 and TRBJ2-2, with TRBD2 identical over 10 bases. The CDR3 spans 17 residues. The junction had 6 bases not matched to a gene; V was cut back by 1 base and J by 4 bases. CDR1 and CDR2 (germline): SGHTA, FQGNSA. The CDR3 DNA reads as TGTGCCAGCAGCTTAGTGTGGTTAGCGGGAGGCACCGGGGAGCTGTTTTTT. This codes for CASSLVWLAGGTGELFF.

There are a few counts of this clone. This chain joins TRBV5-4 and TRBJ1-5; 8 positions match TRBD1. This CDR3 region has 14 residues. CDR1 and CDR2 (germline): SGHNT, YYREEE (reference sequence). V shed 4 bases, J shed 7 bases, and the junction held 7 bases outside the gene matches. CDR3 DNA sequence: TGTGCCAGCAGCGATCAGGGGGCCAGGCAGCCCCAGCATTTT. Protein product: CASSDQGARQPQHF. Full variable domain (missing parts from reference TRBV5-4 and TRBJ1-5): ETGVTQSPTHLIKTRGQQVTLRCSSQSGHNTVSWYQQALGQGPQFIFQYYREEENGRGNFPPRFSGLQFPNYSSELNVNALELDDSALYLCASSDQGARQPQHFGDGTRLSIL.

This clone was found a few times. V and J are TRBV2 and TRBJ1-2; no reliable D call. Trimming took 4 bases from V and 5 from J, leaving 8 bases between them. CDR1 SNHLY and CDR2 FYNNEI come from the germline V gene. The CDR3 has 12 amino acids. The CDR3 nucleotides are TGTGCCAGCAGTGGGGCCCTATATGGCTACACCTTC. It specifies CASSGALYGYTF.

This clone was seen more than once but under ten times. This rearrangement joins TRBV27 to TRBJ2-7; TRBD2 aligns across 11 bases. The V segment lost 5 bases and the J segment 4 bases; nucleotides outside the gene matches: 13. Germline V gene sequence: CDR1 MNHEY, CDR2 SMNVEV (reference sequence). The CDR3 length is 17 residues. The CDR3 spells CASSRERLAGRGYEQYF. CDR3 sequence (DNA): TGTGCCAGCAGTAGAGAAAGACTAGCGGGAAGGGGTTACGAGCAGTACTTC.

V gene TRBV6-6 combines with J gene TRBJ1-3; 8 bases match TRBD1. CDR1 MNHNY and CDR2 SVGAGI come from the germline V gene (reference sequence). V was clipped by 5 bases and J by 3 bases; unmatched bases: 6. The length of the CDR3 is 15 residues. CDR3 DNA: TGTGCCAGCAGTGTCCGGACAGGGAGTGGAAACACCATATATTTT. The encoded protein is CASSVRTGSGNTIYF.